A single sample is the source of the 4 T cell receptor beta chains below, sequenced in a study of blood T cell repertoires in COVID-19. Assay used: immunoSEQ multiplex PCR; TCRdb lists only in-frame clones, some missing. The table has 90,000 to 120,000 clones, around 89% seen once. The sequenced sample was peripheral blood. All receptors come from a woman older than 75 with acute or convalescent COVID-19.

The gene calls are TRBV29-1 and TRBJ2-7; a weak D match, TRBD1 (6 bases). CDR1 is SQVTM and CDR2 is ANQGSEA in the germline V gene. Trimming stripped 0 bases from V and 5 bases from J, with 8 bases between. There are 12 residues in the CDR3. The CDR3 loop reads CSVEEQGNEQYF. CDR3 DNA sequence: TGCAGCGTTGAAGAGCAGGGGAACGAGCAGTACTTC.

CDR3 amino acids: CASSPTGQVNYGYTF. CDR3 in DNA: TGTGCCAGCTCACCAACAGGGCAAGTAAACTATGGCTACACCTTC. J is TRBJ1-2 and V is TRBV18; D is perhaps TRBD1 (6 bases). This CDR3 has 15 amino acids. V lost 2 bases and J lost 2, with 12 bases in between. Germline V gene data show CDR1 as KGHSH and CDR2 as LQKENI.

This clone was observed a single time. The chain recombines TRBV3-1 (or the pseudogene TRBV3-2) with TRBJ2-1; TRBD2 agrees at 13 bases. Unmatched junction bases numbered 11, after V lost 2 bases and J lost 1 base. The length of the CDR3 is 20 residues. The germline CDR1 and CDR2 sequences are LGHDT and YNNKEL (reference sequence). CDR3 region: CASSQTSLGLAGVSYNEQFF. The CDR3 DNA reads as TGTGCCAGCAGCCAAACATCTCTCGGACTAGCGGGGGTTTCCTACAATGAGCAGTTCTTC.

V is TRBV6-5 and J is TRBJ1-2; no definite D call. The V end lost 8 bases, the J end lost 4 bases, and 17 bases lay between the germline ends. CDR1 and CDR2 from the germline V gene are MNHEY and SVGAGI. The CDR3 spans 14 residues. CDR3 DNA sequence: TGTGCCAGCCTCAAGGAGGCTCCAAGCTATGGCTACACCTTC. It yields the protein CASLKEAPSYGYTF.